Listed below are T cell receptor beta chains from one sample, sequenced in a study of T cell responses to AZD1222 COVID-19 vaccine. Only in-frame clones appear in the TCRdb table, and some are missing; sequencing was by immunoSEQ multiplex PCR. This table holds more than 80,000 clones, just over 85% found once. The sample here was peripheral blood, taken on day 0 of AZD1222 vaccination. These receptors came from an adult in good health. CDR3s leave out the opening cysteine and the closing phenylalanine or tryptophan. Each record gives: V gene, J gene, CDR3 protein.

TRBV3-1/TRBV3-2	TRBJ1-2	ASSQASGAPYGYT
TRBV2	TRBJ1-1	ASSVGLNTEAF
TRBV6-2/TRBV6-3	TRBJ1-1	ASSRGGSTTEAF
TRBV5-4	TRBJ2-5	ASSLEGQRQETQY
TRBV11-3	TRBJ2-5	ASSRGLAGGQETQY
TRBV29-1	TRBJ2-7	SVEDAVYEQY
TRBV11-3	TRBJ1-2	ASSFFEETPLYGYT
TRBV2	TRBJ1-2	ASSEGRGRRGYT
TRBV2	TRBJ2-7	ASSRPYEQY
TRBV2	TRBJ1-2	ASSDRGYGYT
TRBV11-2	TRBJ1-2	ASSLGGGPRYGYT
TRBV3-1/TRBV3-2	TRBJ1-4	ASRTTGDEKLF
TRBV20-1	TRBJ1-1	SPSAWTEAF
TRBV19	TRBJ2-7	ASSHSPSGPYEQY
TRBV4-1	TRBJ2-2	ASSQDLAGELF
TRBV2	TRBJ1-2	ASIRQTANYGYT
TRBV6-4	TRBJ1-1	ASSVSTDTEAF
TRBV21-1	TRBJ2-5	ASISTWCPASQETQY
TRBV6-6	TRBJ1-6	ASSYGGASPLH
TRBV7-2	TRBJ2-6	ASSLTSAGANVLT
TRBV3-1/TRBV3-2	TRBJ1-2	ASSQAGQGRGYT
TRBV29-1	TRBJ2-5	SVEWTSETQY
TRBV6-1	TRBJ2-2	ASSGGGTGHTGELF
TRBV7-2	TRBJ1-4	ASSDGRSHEKLF
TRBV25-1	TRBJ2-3	ASGRIGTDTQY
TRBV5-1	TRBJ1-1	ASSLEGQTNTEAF
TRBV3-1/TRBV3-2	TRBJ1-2	ASSLTSGLLPGYT
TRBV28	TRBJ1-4	ASTLNEKLF
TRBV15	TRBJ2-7	ATSRGLGGAGYEQY
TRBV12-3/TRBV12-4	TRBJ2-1	ASRWTVNEQF
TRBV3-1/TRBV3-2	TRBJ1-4	ASSLQGAREKLF
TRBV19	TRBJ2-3	ASSPGLAGTTDTQY
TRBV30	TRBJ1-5	AWGTGSNQPQH
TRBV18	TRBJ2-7	ASSPFRGSYEQY
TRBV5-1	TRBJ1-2	ASSTGEGIYGYT
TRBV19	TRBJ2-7	ASSNRAEQY
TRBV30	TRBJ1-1	AWSPRRDEAF
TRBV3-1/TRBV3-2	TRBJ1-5	ASSPGQGISQPQH
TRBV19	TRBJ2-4	ASSFLGQKNIQY
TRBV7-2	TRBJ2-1	ASSSQAWNEQF
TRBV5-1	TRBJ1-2	ASSPGGQNGYT
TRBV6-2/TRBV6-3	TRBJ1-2	ASSYNTGNYGYT
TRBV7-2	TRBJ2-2	ASSFGDTGELF